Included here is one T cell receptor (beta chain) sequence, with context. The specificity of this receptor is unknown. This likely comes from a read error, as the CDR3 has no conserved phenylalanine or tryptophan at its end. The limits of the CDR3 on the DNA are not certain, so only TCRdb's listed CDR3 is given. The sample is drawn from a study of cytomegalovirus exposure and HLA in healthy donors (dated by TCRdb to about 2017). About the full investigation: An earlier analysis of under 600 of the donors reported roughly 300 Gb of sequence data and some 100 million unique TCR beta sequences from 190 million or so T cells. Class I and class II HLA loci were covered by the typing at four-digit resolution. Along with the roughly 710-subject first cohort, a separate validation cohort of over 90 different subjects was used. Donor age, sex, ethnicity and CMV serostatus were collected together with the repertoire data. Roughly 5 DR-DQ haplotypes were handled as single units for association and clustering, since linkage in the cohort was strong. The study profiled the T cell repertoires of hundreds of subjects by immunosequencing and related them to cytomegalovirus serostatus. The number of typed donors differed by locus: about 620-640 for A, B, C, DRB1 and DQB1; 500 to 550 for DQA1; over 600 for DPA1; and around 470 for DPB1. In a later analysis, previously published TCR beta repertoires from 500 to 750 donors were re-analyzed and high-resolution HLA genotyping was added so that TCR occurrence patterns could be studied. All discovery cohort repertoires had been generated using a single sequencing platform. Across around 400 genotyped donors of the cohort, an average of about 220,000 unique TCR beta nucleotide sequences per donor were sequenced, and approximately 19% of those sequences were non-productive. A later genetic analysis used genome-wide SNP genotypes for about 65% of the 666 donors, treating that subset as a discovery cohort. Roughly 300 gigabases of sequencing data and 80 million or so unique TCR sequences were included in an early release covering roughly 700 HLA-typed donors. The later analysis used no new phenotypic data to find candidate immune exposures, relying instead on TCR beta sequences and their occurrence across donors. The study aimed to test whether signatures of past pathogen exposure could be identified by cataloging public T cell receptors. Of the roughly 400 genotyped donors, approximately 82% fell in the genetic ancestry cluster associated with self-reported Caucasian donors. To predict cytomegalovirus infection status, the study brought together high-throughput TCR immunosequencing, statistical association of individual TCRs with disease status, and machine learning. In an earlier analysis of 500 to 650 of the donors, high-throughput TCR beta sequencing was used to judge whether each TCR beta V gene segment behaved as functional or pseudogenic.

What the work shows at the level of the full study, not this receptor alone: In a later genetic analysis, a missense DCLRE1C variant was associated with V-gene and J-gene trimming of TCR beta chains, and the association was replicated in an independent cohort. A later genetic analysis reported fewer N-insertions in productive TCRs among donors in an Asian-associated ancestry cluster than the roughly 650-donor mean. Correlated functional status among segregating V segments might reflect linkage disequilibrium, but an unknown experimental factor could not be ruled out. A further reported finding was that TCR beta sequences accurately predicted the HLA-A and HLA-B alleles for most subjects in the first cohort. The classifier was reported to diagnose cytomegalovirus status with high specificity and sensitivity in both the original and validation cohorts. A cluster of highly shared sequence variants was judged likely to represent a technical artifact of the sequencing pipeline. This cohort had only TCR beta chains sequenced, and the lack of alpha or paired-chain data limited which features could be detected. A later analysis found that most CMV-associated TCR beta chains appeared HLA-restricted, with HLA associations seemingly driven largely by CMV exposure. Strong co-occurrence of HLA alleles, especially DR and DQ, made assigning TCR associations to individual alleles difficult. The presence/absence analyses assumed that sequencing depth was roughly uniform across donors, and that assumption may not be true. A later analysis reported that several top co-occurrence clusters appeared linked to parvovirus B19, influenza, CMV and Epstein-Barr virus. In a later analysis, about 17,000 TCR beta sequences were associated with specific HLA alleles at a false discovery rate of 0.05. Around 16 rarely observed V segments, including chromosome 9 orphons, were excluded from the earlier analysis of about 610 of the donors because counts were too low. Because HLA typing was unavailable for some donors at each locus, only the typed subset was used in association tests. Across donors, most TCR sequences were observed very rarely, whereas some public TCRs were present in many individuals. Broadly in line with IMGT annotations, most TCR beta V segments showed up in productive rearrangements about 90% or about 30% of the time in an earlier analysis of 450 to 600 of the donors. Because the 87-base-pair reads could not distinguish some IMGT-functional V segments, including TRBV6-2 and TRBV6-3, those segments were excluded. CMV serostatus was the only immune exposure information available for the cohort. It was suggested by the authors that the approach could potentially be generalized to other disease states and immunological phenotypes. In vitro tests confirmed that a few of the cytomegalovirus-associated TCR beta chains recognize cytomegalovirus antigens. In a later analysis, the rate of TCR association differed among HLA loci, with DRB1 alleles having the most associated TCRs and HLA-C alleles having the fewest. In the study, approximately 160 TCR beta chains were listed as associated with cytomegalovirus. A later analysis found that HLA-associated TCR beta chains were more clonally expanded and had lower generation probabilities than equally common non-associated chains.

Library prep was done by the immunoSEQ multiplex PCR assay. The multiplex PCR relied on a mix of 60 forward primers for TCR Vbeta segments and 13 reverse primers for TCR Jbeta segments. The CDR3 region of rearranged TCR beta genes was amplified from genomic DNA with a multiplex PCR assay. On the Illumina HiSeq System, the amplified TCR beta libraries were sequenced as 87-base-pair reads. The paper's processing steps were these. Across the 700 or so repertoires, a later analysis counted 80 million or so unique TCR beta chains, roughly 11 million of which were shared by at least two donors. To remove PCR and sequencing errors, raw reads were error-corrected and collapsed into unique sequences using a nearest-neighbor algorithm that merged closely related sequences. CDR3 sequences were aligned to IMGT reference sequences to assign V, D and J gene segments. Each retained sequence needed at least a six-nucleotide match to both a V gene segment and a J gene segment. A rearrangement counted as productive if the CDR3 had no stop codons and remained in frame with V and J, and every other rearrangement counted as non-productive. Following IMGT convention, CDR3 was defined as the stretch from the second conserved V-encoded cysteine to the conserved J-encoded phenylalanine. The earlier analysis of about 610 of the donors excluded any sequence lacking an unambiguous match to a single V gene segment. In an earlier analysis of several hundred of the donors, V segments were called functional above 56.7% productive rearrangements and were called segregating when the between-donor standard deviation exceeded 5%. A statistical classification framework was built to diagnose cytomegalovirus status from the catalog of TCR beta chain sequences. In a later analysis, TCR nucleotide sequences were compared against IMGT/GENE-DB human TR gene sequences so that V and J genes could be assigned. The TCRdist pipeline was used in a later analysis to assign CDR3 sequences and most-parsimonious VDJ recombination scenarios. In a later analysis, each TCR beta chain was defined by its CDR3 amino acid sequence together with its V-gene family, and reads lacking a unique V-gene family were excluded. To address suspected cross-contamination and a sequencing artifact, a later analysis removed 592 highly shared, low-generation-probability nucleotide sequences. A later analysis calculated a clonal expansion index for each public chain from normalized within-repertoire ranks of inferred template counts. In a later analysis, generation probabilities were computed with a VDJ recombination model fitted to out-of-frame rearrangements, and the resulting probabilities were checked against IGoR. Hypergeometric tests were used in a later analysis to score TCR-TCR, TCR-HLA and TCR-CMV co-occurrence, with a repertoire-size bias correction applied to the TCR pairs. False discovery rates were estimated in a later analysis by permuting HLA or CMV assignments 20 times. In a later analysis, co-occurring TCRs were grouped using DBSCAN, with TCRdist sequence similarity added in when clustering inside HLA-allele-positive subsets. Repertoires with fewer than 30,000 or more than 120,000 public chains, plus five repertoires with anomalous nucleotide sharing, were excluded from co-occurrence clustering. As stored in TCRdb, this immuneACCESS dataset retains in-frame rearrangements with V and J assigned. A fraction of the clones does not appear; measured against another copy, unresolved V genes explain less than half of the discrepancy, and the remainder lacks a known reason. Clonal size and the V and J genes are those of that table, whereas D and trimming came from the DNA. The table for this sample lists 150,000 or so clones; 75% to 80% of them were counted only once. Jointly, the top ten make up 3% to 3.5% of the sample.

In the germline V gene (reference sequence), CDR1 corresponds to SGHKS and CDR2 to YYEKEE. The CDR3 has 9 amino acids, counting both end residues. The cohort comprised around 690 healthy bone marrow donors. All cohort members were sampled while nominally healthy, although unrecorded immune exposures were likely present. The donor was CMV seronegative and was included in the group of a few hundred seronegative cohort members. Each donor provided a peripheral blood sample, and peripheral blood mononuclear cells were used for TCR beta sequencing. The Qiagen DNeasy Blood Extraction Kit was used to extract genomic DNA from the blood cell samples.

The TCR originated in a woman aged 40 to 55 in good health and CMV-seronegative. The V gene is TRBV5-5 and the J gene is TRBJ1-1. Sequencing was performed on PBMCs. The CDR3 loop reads CASSLVSGV.